This T cell receptor (beta chain) derives from a study of OX40 agonist ivuxolimab in advanced cancers. Sequencing was performed with immunoSEQ multiplex PCR; in TCRdb, only in-frame clones are kept and a portion is missing. The data contain tens of thousands of clones, around 89% of them singletons. The trim removed 5 bases at V and 3 bases at J, leaving 6 bases unmatched. Germline assignment: CDR1 MNHEY and CDR2 SVGAGI. The CDR3 is made up of 14 amino acids. This TCR derives from an adult with an advanced solid tumor such as melanoma, head and neck, liver or kidney cancer. Sequenced here: CD4+ or CD8+ T cells sorted from blood, sampled in a trial of the OX40 agonist ivuxolimab. This chain uses TRBV6-5 with TRBJ2-7, with TRBD2 identical over 8 bases. The CDR3: CASSTPGGNYEQYF. CDR3 nucleotides: TGTGCCAGCAGTACCCCGGGGGGGAACTACGAGCAGTACTTC.